This T cell receptor (beta chain) was sequenced during a study of CD8 T cells in Susac syndrome. This clonotype was seen once. Peripheral blood CD8+ and CD4+ T cells were profiled by TCR beta sequencing. The RNA input was roughly 0.45 to 1 ug, and it was reverse transcribed with random hexamers. Across 54 Vbeta and 13 Jbeta, TCR beta CDR3 was amplified with immunoSEQ multiplex PCR. MiXCR, run by TCRdb on the immunoSEQ multiplex PCR reads, gives a single entry per CDR3 protein. The table lists about 200,000 distinct CDR3 sequences, 90% to 95% of them singletons. Trimming took 1 base from V and 15 from J; bases not matched to a gene: 14. Germline loops: CDR1 SEHNR, CDR2 FQNEAQ (reference sequence). The CDR3 extends over 15 amino acids.

The chain recombines TRBV7-9 with TRBJ2-1; 8 nucleotides line up with TRBD2. This clonotype originated in a human donor with multiple sclerosis. Specimen: CD4+ T cells from PBMCs. CDR3 sequence: CASSLVDSGNPIRFF. The DNA of the CDR3 is TGTGCCAGCAGCTTAGTGGATAGCGGGAACCCCATTAGGTTCTTC.